Sequencing of this T cell receptor beta chain was carried out in a study of early T cells in non-severe SARS-CoV-2 infection (dated by TCRdb to 2020 to 2022). With regard to the full study: Bulk RNA from unsorted whole blood was used for TCR sequencing, so alpha and beta chains could not be paired. Summary of the overall study and its limitations: Matching against VDJdb was skewed toward anti-spike CD8 responses, likely underestimated virus-specific expansions, and missed private and CD4 specificities.

This clonotype was observed at least ten times. Its recognized antigen is unknown. No much larger clone exists at a distance of one base, and base qualities are not known. The study was a case-control design nested within a healthcare worker cohort in London, UK, with weekly nasopharyngeal swab PCR tests and blood sampling. Between 23 and 31 March 2020, the week of the UK lockdown, healthcare workers were enrolled and then followed up weekly for as long as 16 weeks. Inclusive of the bounding cysteine and phenylalanine, the CDR3 is 14 residues long. CDR3 DNA is the only sequence kept; it has 42 bases, read in frame from the first base. From a lookup of the germline V gene (reference sequence), CDR1 and CDR2 are DFQATT and SNEGSKA. From V the trimming removes 0 bases and from J it removes 5 bases, while the gene matches leave 4 bases of the junction unaccounted for. Libraries came from 5' RACE. These reads were obtained on a NextSeq 500. To correct for sequencing error and PCR bias, the TCR library protocol tagged individual cDNA molecules with unique molecular identifiers. Sequencing covered both TCR alpha and beta chains, and within each sample the abundances of alpha and beta sequences were tightly co-correlated. As for the original processing: Decombinator V4 was used to annotate TCR sequences for V gene, J gene and CDR3. TCRs were defined as expanded if a significant change between any two time points was detected under a Poisson model with p below 0.0001. TCR abundances were normalised to the total number of TCRs sequenced in each sample and reported as counts per million. MAIT TCRs were defined by TRAV1-2 paired with TRAJ12, TRAJ20 or TRAJ33, and iNKT TCRs by TRAV10 paired with TRAJ18. A search of VDJdb, accessed on 1 November 2021, was run for TCRs annotated to CMV, EBV and SARS-CoV-2, with TCRs annotated for multiple antigens excluded. In TCRdb, the public reads were trimmed at Q25 with fastp and aligned with MiXCR, with productive beta chains retained. Every CDR3 protein is listed once, alongside the most common genes and DNA of its rows. Clone size and V and J calls follow TCRdb, not the original study. This sample comprises tens of thousands of distinct CDR3 sequences, 9.5% of them detected only once. Of the sample, 5.9% is held by the ten largest clones.

The TCR comes from an adult who was a healthcare worker with PCR-confirmed SARS-CoV-2 infection or an uninfected control (not recorded which). Material for sequencing was whole blood. The chain employs TRBV20-1 and TRBJ2-3, with 8 middle bases fitting TRBD2. The bases read TGCAGTGCTAGAGATAGGCTAGCGGGAGATACGCAGTATTTT. This sequence encodes CSARDRLAGDTQYF.